These 30 T cell receptor beta chains were sequenced from one sample in a study of tumor-infiltrating lymphocytes in primary liver carcinoma (dated by TCRdb to about 2017). Total RNA and DNA were co-extracted from roughly 18-30 mg of bulk tissue with the AllPrep DNA/RNA mini kit, without cell sorting. The instrument was an Illumina HiSeq 2500. Using a constant-region primer and ProtoScript II reverse transcriptase, TCRbeta-specific cDNA was reverse-transcribed from approximately 500 ng total RNA. TCRbeta libraries were built with three nested multiplex PCR rounds, a slightly modified ARM-PCR procedure. Each of the first two PCR rounds ran for about 11 cycles using multiplex TRBV1-TRBV30 forward primers together with a Cbeta reverse primer. TCRdb ran its own pipeline on the public reads, namely fastp trimming at Q25 and MiXCR clone calling, and kept in-frame beta chains. Rows are unified per CDR3 protein, each entry keeping the most common DNA and genes. This sample holds approximately 110,000 distinct CDR3 sequences; 50% to 70% were observed only once. The top ten constitute about a tenth of the sample.

Sequencing input: liver tumor tissue from sampling region 1. The intended sense of this specimen's cell subset or site label: tumor region T1, superior pole. The receptor set was obtained from a woman aged 55-75 years with primary liver carcinoma and hepatitis B virus infection.

Many counts were recorded for this clonotype. The chain recombines TRBV6-1 with TRBJ2-1; 10 positions match TRBD2. Unmatched junction bases numbered 2, after V lost 1 base and J lost 2 bases. This CDR3 spans 16 amino acids. Germline V gives CDR1 MNHNS, CDR2 SASEGT. For the CDR3, the DNA is TGTGCCAGCAGTGAAGGGCTAGCGGGAGCCTACAATGAGCAGTTCTTC. Amino acids: CASSEGLAGAYNEQFF.

The table lists this clonotype with a count of one. This may be a read error: a much more frequent sequence differs by one nucleotide. CDR3 nucleotide sequence: TGTACCAGCAGCCAAAGGACAGAGAACTATAATTCACCCCTCCACTTT. Translation: CTSSQRTENYNSPLHF. The V call is TRBV5-5, the J call TRBJ1-6, with D possibly matching TRBD1 (6 bases). Germline V gene sequence: CDR1 SGHKS, CDR2 YYEKEE (reference sequence). This CDR3 contains 16 residues.

In its sample, this clonotype was seen many times. The chain joins TRBV5-1 to TRBJ2-6; D unclear. With 6 bases removed from V and 2 bases from J, the gap between germline ends came to 15 bases. The CDR3 has 16 amino acids. Germline assignment: CDR1 SGHRS and CDR2 YFSETQ. The CDR3 is CASNPSNLAGANVLTF. Here the CDR3 DNA reads TGCGCCAGCAACCCCAGTAATTTAGCTGGGGCCAACGTCCTGACTTTC.

CDR3 amino acids: CASSRTPGVGEVLAFF. The CDR3 DNA reads TGTGCCAGCAGCCGGACCCCGGGGGTCGGTGAGGTTTTGGCTTTCTTT. V gene TRBV7-2 combines with J gene TRBJ1-1; D may be TRBD1 (5 bases). Germline CDR1 SGHTA, CDR2 FQGNSA. Trimming cost V 5 bases and J 11 bases, with 27 bases left between them. CDR3 size: 16 residues. Combining the CDR3 with reference TRBV7-2 and TRBJ1-1 gives the whole variable domain GAGVSQSPSNKVTEKGKDVELRCDPISGHTALYWYRQSLGQGLEFLIYFQGNSAPDKSGLPSDRFSAERTGGSVSTLTIQRTQQEDSAVYLCASSRTPGVGEVLAFFGQGTRLTVV.

This clonotype was seen just once. Since a much larger clone is just one base distant, this may be a read error. V usage is TRBV29-1 and J usage is TRBJ2-7; D might be TRBD2 (6 bases). The CDR3 covers 13 residues. Germline-derived CDR1 and CDR2 are SQVTM and ANQGSEA. CDR3 DNA sequence: TGCAGCGTGGGGGATGCGGGGAAGATCGCGCAGTGCTTC. Its translation: CSVGDAGKIAQCF.

This clonotype was counted at least ten times. This sequence joins TRBV7-8 and TRBJ2-1, with D uncertain. CDR1 is SGHVS, CDR2 FQNEAQ, per germline. This CDR3 spans 13 amino acids. Trimming shortened V by 4 bases and J by 7 bases, and 11 bases separated the two germline ends. CDR3 bases: TGTGCCAGCAGCTGGCTAAGAGGAAATGAGCAGTTCTTC. It specifies CASSWLRGNEQFF.

Of note for this clonotype: Likely a read error: the CDR3 ends without its conserved phenylalanine or tryptophan. CDR3 sequence: CASSLTGGGSPLHV. The CDR3 DNA sequence: TGTGCCAGCAGCCTTACAGGGGGAGGTTCACCCCTCCACGTT. The chain is built from TRBV12-3 or TRBV12-4 and TRBJ1-6; TRBD1 agrees at 8 bases. The CDR3 runs to 14 residues. The junction had 7 bases not matched to a gene; V was cut back by 6 bases and J by 9 bases.

A remark on this clonotype: Just one base apart from a much larger clone, this may be a read error. J is TRBJ2-1 and V is TRBV4-1; perhaps TRBD2 as D (6 bases). The CDR3 consists of 16 residues. Between the trimmed V and J ends, which lost 0 bases and 9 bases, there was a span of 18 bases. The germline CDR1 and CDR2 sequences are MGHRA and YSYEKL. The CDR3 coding sequence is TGCGCCAGCAGCCAAGACAACGCCGGGTTGGGAGGTGAGCAGTTCTTC. It codes for CASSQDNAGLGGEQFF.

In regard to this clonotype: A much larger clone differs from this one at a single base, so this may be a read error. CDR3 protein: CASSEDRVDEQFF. The CDR3 region has the DNA TGTGCCAGCAGTGAAGATCGAGTGGATGAGCAGTTCTTC. J is TRBJ2-1 and V is TRBV6-1; no clear D gene. Germline loops: CDR1 MNHNS, CDR2 SASEGT. The V end was cut by 1 base, the J end by 8 bases, with 9 bases between. The CDR3 totals 13 residues.

This clonotype was detected a few times. This may stem from a read error, because a much larger clone lies one nucleotide away. The chain carries TRBV14 and TRBJ2-7; 14 bases match TRBD2. This CDR3 comprises 19 residues. Looked up from germline, CDR1 is SGHDN and CDR2 is FVKESK. The CDR3 loop reads CTSSHPIGLAGGFSYEQYF. The CDR3, as DNA: TGTACCAGCAGCCACCCGATAGGACTAGCGGGAGGATTCTCCTACGAGCAGTACTTC.

This clonotype was observed at least ten times. V is TRBV11-2 and J is TRBJ2-2; D tentatively reads TRBD1 or TRBD2 (7 bases each). The germline CDR1 and CDR2 sequences are SGHAT and FQNNGV. V dropped 5 bases and J dropped 5 bases, with 15 bases sitting between them. The CDR3 extends over 15 amino acids. The CDR3 DNA reads TGTGCCAGCAGCGCCCGACAGGGAGGGACCGGGGAGCTGTTTTTT. Translation: CASSARQGGTGELFF.

Many counts were recorded for this clonotype. This CDR3 is CASSQGAGAFF. The CDR3 nucleotides are TGTGCCAGCAGTCAGGGGGCGGGAGCTTTCTTT. This sequence joins TRBV6-5 and TRBJ1-1; 8 bases agree with TRBD1. The V gene's germline CDR1 is MNHEY and CDR2 SVGAGI. V trimming: 5 bases; J trimming: 10 bases; junction bases outside the gene matches: 3. This CDR3 contains 11 residues.

Remarks on this clonotype: This may arise from a read error, as a much more abundant clone is one base away. The chain joins TRBV5-1 to TRBJ2-2, with a tentative D call TRBD2 (6 bases). CDR1 SGHRS and CDR2 YFSETQ come from the germline V gene. This CDR3 is 13 amino acids long. The CDR3 reads CASSRDRPGGLFF. The CDR3 DNA reads TGCGCCAGCAGCCGCGACCGCCCCGGGGGGCTGTTTTTT.

The genes are TRBV7-9 and TRBJ2-7; D remains ambiguous. The germline V gene encodes CDR1 SEHNR and CDR2 FQNEAQ (reference sequence). V lost 3 bases, J lost 7 bases, and 19 bases lay in between. The CDR3 spans 15 residues. The CDR3 DNA reads TGTGCCAGCAGCTTGGATACCCAGCCTTGGGGAGAGCAGTACTTC. Protein sequence: CASSLDTQPWGEQYF.

Concerning this clonotype: A clone one base away is much larger, so this may be a read error. This chain connects TRBV28 to TRBJ1-2, with a tentative D call TRBD1 (5 bases). The ends were cut back, 6 bases at V and 4 bases at J, with 15 bases in the middle. This CDR3 spans 14 amino acids. Germline V gene lookup returns CDR1 MDHEN and CDR2 SYDVKM. CDR3: CASRHSGRLYGYTF. CDR3 DNA: TGTGCCAGCAGGCACTCGGGACGGCTCTATGGCTACACCTTC.

About this clonotype itself: A much larger clone lies a single base off, so this may be a read error. V is TRBV10-2 and J is TRBJ2-3; no clear D. This CDR3 is 12 amino acids long. Germline values: CDR1 WSHSY, CDR2 SAAADI. The CDR3 DNA sequence: TGCGCCACCAGTGCCTTTACAGATACGCAGTATTTT. As protein: CATSAFTDTQYF.

Details on this clonotype: An end of the junction differs from the germline gene, which may be a read error. The genes are TRBV29-1 and TRBJ2-3; D may be TRBD2 (5 bases). This CDR3 contains 14 residues. Germline V lookup: CDR1 SQVTM, CDR2 ANQGSEA. The CDR3 region is CSVSRGRSTDAQYF. For the CDR3, the DNA is TGCAGCGTCAGTAGAGGGAGAAGTACAGATGCGCAGTATTTT.

As regards this clonotype: At one boundary the junction diverges from the germline segment, which might be a read error. The chain has TRBV11-2 and TRBJ2-7; TRBD2 matches at 8 bases. Germline V gene data show CDR1 as SGHAT and CDR2 as FQNNGV. The CDR3 has 17 amino acids. As DNA, the CDR3 is TGTGCCAGCAGCCCCGACTCCCCTCGGGAGGGCCTCTACGGGCAGTACTTC. Translation: CASSPDSPREGLYGQYF.

On this clonotype itself: Being one base from a much bigger clone, this may be a read error. The V and J genes are TRBV6-5 and TRBJ2-1, with no clear D. The germline V and J ends were trimmed by 2 bases and 6 bases, with 14 bases remaining between them. The CDR3 is made up of 15 amino acids. Germline loops: CDR1 MNHEY, CDR2 SVGAGI. The CDR3, as DNA: TGTGCCAGCAGTTACGATTGTCCACCCTTCAATGAGCAGTTCTTC. It is translated as CASSYDCPPFNEQFF.

Of note for this clonotype: In this CDR3 the conserved last residue, phenylalanine or tryptophan, is missing, so a read error is likely. It is unclear where the CDR3 begins or ends on the DNA, so no DNA is shown, and the CDR3 is as TCRdb lists it. J is TRBJ2-3 and V is TRBV5-4; the D call of TRBD2 is as the table states it, not checked on the DNA. Termini included, the CDR3 measures 15 amino acids. The germline V gene encodes CDR1 SGHNT and CDR2 YYREEE (reference sequence). The CDR3 is CASSLGGRASDTQYI.

Turning to this clonotype: This likely comes from a read error, as the CDR3 has no conserved phenylalanine or tryptophan at its end. It is unclear where the CDR3 begins or ends on the DNA, so no DNA is shown, and the CDR3 is as TCRdb lists it. The chain is built from TRBV28 and TRBJ2-1; no check of the table's D call, TRBD2, against the DNA was made. The CDR3 adds up to 13 amino acids, both ends counted. CDR1 and CDR2 (germline): MDHEN, SYDVKM. The chain's CDR3 is CANSPGTSGTPEY.

This clonotype was found once. J is TRBJ2-7 and V is TRBV29-1; D might be TRBD1 (6 bases). This CDR3 is 14 amino acids long. Trimming stripped 4 bases from V and 2 bases from J, with 15 bases between. CDR1 SQVTM and CDR2 ANQGSEA come from the germline V gene. For the CDR3, the DNA is TGCAGCGTTGTGAGGGGGATCAATACCTACGAGCAGTACTTC. This translates into CSVVRGINTYEQYF.

The chain carries TRBV28 and TRBJ1-5; 8 bases agree with TRBD1. The trim removed 4 bases at V and 4 bases at J, leaving 9 bases unmatched. Germline lookup yields CDR1 MDHEN and CDR2 SYDVKM. CDR3 length equals 16 residues. CDR3: CASSWLGQEDNQPQHF. The CDR3 nucleotides read TGTGCCAGCAGTTGGTTGGGACAGGAGGATAATCAGCCCCAGCATTTT.

This chain joins TRBV11-3 and TRBJ2-3; D is uncertain. Germline V gene lookup returns CDR1 SGHNT and CDR2 YENEEA. This CDR3 is built from 16 residues. V lost 0 bases and J lost 4, with 14 bases in between. CDR3 in amino acids: CASSLEAGLAADTQYF. In nucleotides, the CDR3 is TGTGCCAGCAGCTTAGAGGCTGGTTTGGCCGCAGATACGCAGTATTTT.

This chain joins TRBV29-1 and TRBJ2-5; D not certain. V was cut by 2 bases and J by 3 bases, with 10 bases left in between. The CDR3 covers 13 residues. Per the germline V gene, CDR1 is SQVTM and CDR2 is ANQGSEA. CDR3 DNA sequence: TGCAGCGTTGAACAAAACGCCAAAGAGACCCAGTACTTC. Amino acid sequence: CSVEQNAKETQYF.

For this clonotype: No conserved phenylalanine or tryptophan ends this CDR3, so it is likely a read error. CDR3: CSFRNRGDTGELFS. DNA for the CDR3: TGCAGCTTCCGGAACAGGGGGGACACCGGGGAGCTGTTTTCT. V usage is TRBV29-1 and J usage is TRBJ2-2, with 8 bases that match TRBD1. This CDR3 has 14 residues. The germline gives CDR1 SQVTM, CDR2 ANQGSEA. Trimming at V came to 8 bases and at J to 3 bases, leaving 8 bases not matched to a gene.

The table lists this clonotype with many counts. The rearrangement uses TRBV29-1 and TRBJ1-1; D remains ambiguous. Trimming stripped 5 bases from V and 6 bases from J, with 10 bases between. The CDR3 spans 11 residues. Per germline, CDR1 SQVTM and CDR2 ANQGSEA. CDR3 nucleotide sequence: TGCAGCGTTCGTGTGGGCTCTGAAGCTTTCTTT. Protein sequence: CSVRVGSEAFF.

This clonotype showed up just once. Compared with germline, one end of the junction differs, possibly owing to a read error. The chain joins TRBV11-3 to TRBJ2-1, with D perhaps being TRBD1 or TRBD2 (5 bases each). The CDR3 spans 17 residues. CDR1 and CDR2 from the germline V gene are SGHNT and YENEEA. CDR3 DNA: TGTGCCAACAGCTTCCCTAAGGGGACCTCCGCCTACAATGAGCAGTTCTTT. The encoded protein is CANSFPKGTSAYNEQFF.

This clonotype has just one count. The gene calls are TRBV4-1 and TRBJ1-4; D is unclear. V lost 10 bases and J 5 bases, leaving 20 bases between the germline ends. Germline CDR1 reads MGHRA; CDR2 reads YSYEKL. The CDR3 covers 15 residues. The CDR3 DNA follows: TGCGCCAATAGCCCGAGAATCGGGAGAAATGAAAAACTGTTTTTT. Encoded protein: CANSPRIGRNEKLFF.

This clonotype occurred many times. This rearrangement joins TRBV11-2 to TRBJ2-1, with TRBD2 matching over 7 bases. The germline CDR1 and CDR2 sequences are SGHAT and FQNNGV. The trim removed 4 bases at V and 2 bases at J, leaving 8 bases unmatched. CDR3 length equals 16 residues. The CDR3 reads CASSWGGEGTYNEQFF. The CDR3 DNA reads TGTGCCAGCAGCTGGGGGGGGGAGGGGACCTACAATGAGCAGTTCTTC.